These 31 T cell receptor beta chains were all obtained from the same sample, sequenced in a study of blood T cells in healthy people across ages. A second 7 to 11 cycle PCR used barcoded and J-beta primers. Each CDR3 protein gets one entry after TCRdb re-called the 5' RACE reads with MiXCR. The sample consists of about 1.4 million distinct CDR3 sequences, 55% to 75% of them appearing once. The sequenced sample was blood. These receptors all come from a man aged 18 to 29 in good health.

The chain uses TRBV20-1 and TRBJ2-3; D possibly corresponds to TRBD2 (5 bases). V lost 0 bases and J 8 bases, leaving 18 bases between the germline ends. Germline V gene lookup returns CDR1 DFQATT and CDR2 SNEGSKA (reference sequence). This CDR3 is 15 amino acids long. DNA of the CDR3: TGCAGTGCTAGAGATCCTAGGGCCCTCGAGGGTACGCAGTATTTT. Translated: CSARDPRALEGTQYF.

CDR3 loop: CASSLGGLAGPKNIQYF. The CDR3 region has the DNA TGTGCCAGCAGCTTAGGTGGGCTAGCGGGACCCAAAAACATTCAGTACTTC. The chain has TRBV7-2 and TRBJ2-4, with TRBD2 matching 9 bases. Germline V gene data show CDR1 as SGHTA and CDR2 as FQGNSA. The CDR3 spans 17 residues. The ends lost 1 base at V and 2 bases at J; junction bases unmatched: 6.

This rearrangement joins TRBV3-1 to TRBJ1-2, with D maybe TRBD2 (5 bases). The J call is doubtful: the DNA matches TRBJ2-1 better. Germline lookup yields CDR1 LGHDT and CDR2 YNNKEL (reference sequence). This CDR3 region has 16 residues. The CDR3 region has the DNA TGTGCCAGCAGCCGAACCTTGTCCTCTGGAGGCAGTGAGCAGTTCTTC. This translates into CASSRTLSSGGSEQFF.

The chain links TRBV4-1 to TRBJ2-7; 8 nucleotides line up with TRBD1. The V gene's germline CDR1 is MGHRA and CDR2 YSYEKL. CDR3 size: 15 residues. The V gene end was trimmed by 1 base and the J gene end by 4 bases; junction bases not matched to a gene: 6. In DNA form, the CDR3 reads TGCGCCAGCAGCCAAGTACCACAGGGGGAGTACGAGCAGTACTTC. It yields the protein CASSQVPQGEYEQYF.

This clonotype was recorded only once. V and J are TRBV5-6 and TRBJ2-7, with D unresolved. The germline V gene has CDR1 SGHDT and CDR2 YYEEEE. Between the trimmed V and J ends, which lost 2 bases and 4 bases, there was a span of 10 bases. There are 13 residues in the CDR3. The CDR3 is CASSLKERYEQYF. The CDR3 bases are TGTGCCAGCAGCTTAAAAGAGAGGTACGAGCAGTACTTC.

The chain links TRBV20-1 to TRBJ2-3, with 8 bases that match TRBD2. CDR3 size: 14 residues. The germline V gene has CDR1 DFQATT and CDR2 SNEGSKA (reference sequence). V shed 1 base and J 3 bases; nucleotides not matched to a gene: 3. Here the CDR3 DNA reads TGCAGTGCTAGAGTCCCTAGCGGGACAGATACGCAGTATTTT. As protein: CSARVPSGTDTQYF.

This clonotype has a handful of counts. The J gene is TRBJ2-7, the V gene TRBV7-9; a possible D gene is TRBD2 (5 bases). The CDR3 loop spans 15 amino acids. With 5 bases removed from V and 3 bases from J, the gap between germline ends came to 17 bases. CDR1 is SEHNR and CDR2 is FQNEAQ in the germline V gene (reference sequence). The CDR3 bases are TGTGCCAGCAGCCCTCCTGTAAGCGGAGACTACGAGCAGTACTTC. Its protein product is CASSPPVSGDYEQYF. Full variable domain (rest looked up from reference TRBV7-9 and TRBJ2-7): DTGVSQNPRHKITKRGQNVTFRCDPISEHNRLYWYRQTLGQGPEFLTYFQNEAQLEKSRLLSDRFSAERPKGSFSTLEIQRTEQGDSAMYLCASSPPVSGDYEQYFGPGTRLTVT.

The chain joins TRBV7-2 to TRBJ1-5; tentatively, D is TRBD1 (5 bases). V shed 1 base and J shed 7 bases, with 11 bases lying between them. This CDR3 is 14 amino acids long. Germline V CDR1 and CDR2: SGHTA, FQGNSA. The CDR3 reads CASSLGGIGQPQHF. CDR3 coding DNA: TGTGCCAGCAGCTTAGGGGGGATCGGCCAGCCCCAGCATTTT.

This clonotype was detected a few times. The chain couples TRBV20-1 to TRBJ1-6; TRBD1 is a possible D gene (5 bases). Germline V CDR1 and CDR2: DFQATT, SNEGSKA (reference sequence). V lost 4 bases, J lost 0 bases, and 16 bases lay in between. The CDR3 length is 17 residues. In DNA, the CDR3 is TGCAGTGCTACTATCGGGACCGCCGGCTCCTATAATTCACCCCTCCACTTT. Its protein product is CSATIGTAGSYNSPLHF.

In its sample, this clonotype was seen a few times. The genes are TRBV5-1 and TRBJ2-1; possibly TRBD1 or TRBD2 for D (5 bases each). Trimming removed 0 bases at V and 8 bases at J, with 18 bases between. Germline-derived CDR1 and CDR2 are SGHRS and YFSETQ. The CDR3 is 16 residues long. The CDR3 loop is CASSLVPGRTRDEQFF. The CDR3 region has the DNA TGCGCCAGCAGCTTGGTTCCGGGACGCACCCGCGATGAGCAGTTCTTC.

This chain links TRBV4-1 with TRBJ2-1; 7 bases match TRBD2. The CDR3 extends over 14 amino acids. CDR1 and CDR2 from the germline V gene are MGHRA and YSYEKL. The V segment lost 1 base and the J segment 7 bases; nucleotides outside the gene matches: 4. Here the CDR3 reads CASSQGRGVNEQFF. Here the CDR3 DNA reads TGCGCCAGCAGCCAAGGCCGGGGGGTAAATGAGCAGTTCTTC.

This clonotype was detected once. The chain employs TRBV3-1 and TRBJ2-5, with D uncertain. The J call is uncertain, as TRBJ2-7 better fits the DNA end. Germline V gives CDR1 LGHDT, CDR2 YNNKEL (reference sequence). This CDR3 is 14 amino acids long. CDR3 residues: CASSQEPFADEQYF. CDR3 bases: TGTGCCAGCAGCCAAGAACCCTTCGCGGACGAGCAGTACTTC.

This clonotype was picked up a small number of times. V and J are TRBV29-1 and TRBJ2-3; D is ambiguous. Germline CDR1 reads SQVTM; CDR2 reads ANQGSEA. V lost 3 bases and J lost 2, with 9 bases in between. This CDR3 is built from 13 residues. The CDR3 DNA follows: TGCAGCGTTGATTGGGAACTCACAGATACGCAGTATTTT. This encodes CSVDWELTDTQYF.

The rearrangement uses TRBV21-1 and TRBJ1-6; the table's D call of TRBD1 was not tested on the DNA. TRBV21-1 represents a pseudogene. This CDR3 contains 14 residues. In nucleotides, the CDR3 is TGTGCCAGCCGTAACAGGGGGTTGTGGTCACCCCTCCACTTT. This codes for CASRNRGLWSPLHF.

The V gene is TRBV2, the J gene TRBJ2-1; no clear D. Looked up from germline, CDR1 is SNHLY and CDR2 is FYNNEI. Trimming shortened V by 0 bases and J by 13 bases, and 10 bases separated the two germline ends. This CDR3 region has 12 residues. CDR3 sequence reads: CASSEAHDLQFF. The CDR3 coding sequence is TGTGCCAGCAGTGAAGCTCATGATCTTCAGTTCTTC.

V usage is TRBV27 and J usage is TRBJ1-2; a possible D gene is TRBD1 (6 bases). The CDR3 is made up of 14 amino acids. V lost 7 bases and J lost 7, with 19 bases in between. Germline V gene lookup returns CDR1 MNHEY and CDR2 SMNVEV (reference sequence). DNA for the CDR3: TGTGCCAGCACCACGAAGGACAGAGTTGGTGGCTACACCTTC. Translated, it gives CASTTKDRVGGYTF.

The V gene is TRBV12-3 or TRBV12-4, the J gene TRBJ2-5, with D possibly being TRBD1 (5 bases). The CDR3 sequence is 16 residues long. V lost 3 bases to trimming and J lost 3 bases, with 17 bases between them. Here the CDR3 reads CASSFGVGQAEETQYF. The CDR3 region has the DNA TGTGCCAGCAGTTTTGGTGTGGGGCAGGCTGAAGAGACCCAGTACTTC.

The chain combines TRBV3-1 with TRBJ2-4; unclear D gene. The J call is uncertain, as TRBJ2-5 better fits the DNA end. Germline lookup yields CDR1 LGHDT and CDR2 YNNKEL (reference sequence). The CDR3 is made up of 14 amino acids. The CDR3 DNA reads as TGTGCCAGCAGCCAGGAAGCAGTTAAGGAGACCCAGTACTTC. Translation: CASSQEAVKETQYF.

The genes are TRBV29-1 and TRBJ2-1; tentatively, D is TRBD1 (7 bases). V was shortened by 3 bases and J by 9 bases, with 15 bases between the two germline ends. Germline CDR1 SQVTM, CDR2 ANQGSEA. This CDR3 spans 13 amino acids. The CDR3 here is CSVEAGGLSEQFF. In nucleotides, the CDR3 is TGCAGCGTTGAGGCAGGGGGGCTTAGTGAGCAGTTCTTC.

This chain connects TRBV9 to TRBJ1-2; no definite D call. V was trimmed by 0 bases and J by 3 bases, leaving 6 bases between them. The CDR3 sequence is 13 residues long. The germline V gene encodes CDR1 SGDLS and CDR2 YYNGEE. CDR3 DNA sequence: TGTGCCAGCAGCGTAGCTTCCGACTATGGCTACACCTTC. This gives the protein CASSVASDYGYTF.

This clonotype was counted between two and nine times. The chain is built from TRBV20-1 and TRBJ2-7, with TRBD1 as a possible D gene (6 bases). Trimming took 6 bases from V and 1 from J, leaving 16 bases between them. This CDR3 is built from 14 residues. Looked up from germline, CDR1 is DFQATT and CDR2 is SNEGSKA (reference sequence). The CDR3 nucleotides are TGCAGTGCGATGACAGGCCTCACGTCCTACGAGCAGTACTTC. This gives the protein CSAMTGLTSYEQYF.

This clonotype appeared once. The chain couples TRBV27 to TRBJ2-3, with a tentative D call TRBD2 (5 bases). Germline CDR1 MNHEY, CDR2 SMNVEV (reference sequence). Trimming shortened V by 7 bases and J by 1 base, and 9 bases separated the two germline ends. This CDR3 has 13 residues. The CDR3 reads CASTSLRTDTQYF. The DNA of the CDR3 is TGTGCCAGCACTAGCCTTCGCACAGATACGCAGTATTTT.

A remark on this clonotype: The junction departs from the called germline gene at one end, perhaps through a read error. The gene calls are TRBV30 and TRBJ2-4, with a possible D match to TRBD2 (5 bases). Gene TRBJ2-7 matches the end of the DNA better, so the J call may be wrong. This CDR3 is built from 11 residues. CDR1 GTSNPN and CDR2 SVGIG come from the germline V gene (reference sequence). The CDR3 bases are TGTGCCGGGAGTGTCCGATACGAGCAGTACTTC. Translation gives CAGSVRYEQYF.

This clonotype was seen once. The chain is built from TRBV6-5 and TRBJ2-7; D remains unclear. Germline V lookup: CDR1 MNHEY, CDR2 SVGAGI. The V gene lost 6 bases and the J gene lost 3 bases, with 15 bases spanning the gap. This CDR3 contains 14 residues. The CDR3 spells CASSHRTDGYEQYF. The CDR3 DNA follows: TGTGCCAGCAGCCACCGGACCGACGGCTACGAGCAGTACTTC.

The chain employs TRBV12-3 or TRBV12-4 and TRBJ2-1, with 7 bases matching TRBD1. V gave up 1 base and J gave up 8 bases; unmatched junction bases: 8. This CDR3 is 15 amino acids long. CDR3 amino acids: CASSLGPTGQHEQFF. In DNA form, the CDR3 reads TGTGCCAGCAGTTTAGGACCGACAGGGCAGCATGAGCAGTTCTTC.

The rearrangement links TRBV4-1 to TRBJ1-5; D unclear. Trimming took 2 bases from V and 0 from J, leaving 11 bases between them. The CDR3 has 16 residues. Per the germline V gene, CDR1 is MGHRA and CDR2 is YSYEKL. The CDR3 bases are TGCGCCAGCAGCCAAAGAGGCAGCCATAGCAATCAGCCCCAGCATTTT. Its protein is CASSQRGSHSNQPQHF.

The chain combines TRBV27 with TRBJ1-1, with D possibly TRBD1 on 5 matching bases. This CDR3 is built from 15 residues. CDR1 is MNHEY and CDR2 is SMNVEV in the germline V gene (reference sequence). V dropped 4 bases and J dropped 7 bases, with 19 bases sitting between them. CDR3 loop: CASSSHPRQRYEAFF. The CDR3 DNA reads as TGTGCCAGCAGTTCGCACCCCCGACAGCGATATGAAGCTTTCTTT.

This clonotype occurred a few times. The V call is TRBV27, the J call TRBJ2-7; 10 nucleotides align to TRBD1. The CDR3 runs to 14 residues. The J segment lost 5 bases and the V segment lost 1 base, leaving 2 bases of the junction unmatched. Looked up from germline, CDR1 is MNHEY and CDR2 is SMNVEV (reference sequence). The CDR3 coding sequence is TGTGCCAGCAGTTTATTGGGACAGGGGAACGAGCAGTACTTC. Amino acids: CASSLLGQGNEQYF.

This clonotype has at least ten counts. V and J are TRBV28 and TRBJ2-6; D unclear. Germline V gives CDR1 MDHEN, CDR2 SYDVKM. The length of the CDR3 is 14 residues. V was shortened by 5 bases and J by 3 bases, with 8 bases between the two germline ends. As DNA, the CDR3 is TGTGCCAGCAGTCCCCCCGGTGGGGCCAACGTCCTGACTTTC. Its protein product is CASSPPGGANVLTF.

This chain joins TRBV30 and TRBJ2-1; D uncertain. The assigned J gene may be wrong: the sequence end matches TRBJ2-7 better. CDR1 is GTSNPN, CDR2 SVGIG, per germline (reference sequence). The CDR3 contains 14 residues. The CDR3 nucleotides are TGTGCCTGGAGTGGGTGGGTGGACTCCTACGAGCAGTACTTC. Translating it yields CAWSGWVDSYEQYF.

V and J are TRBV20-1 and TRBJ2-1; TRBD2 is a possible D gene (6 bases). V shed 3 bases and J shed 4 bases, with 13 bases lying between them. The germline gives CDR1 DFQATT, CDR2 SNEGSKA (reference sequence). The CDR3 loop spans 14 amino acids. The CDR3 DNA reads as TGCAGTGCTAGTCCGGCGGGACGTTACAATGAGCAGTTCTTC. Translated, it gives CSASPAGRYNEQFF.